A single sample is the source of the 20 T cell receptor beta chains below, sequenced in a study of T cell clusters in autoimmune cytopenias. TRB was amplified from roughly 270 ng of peripheral blood genomic DNA per sample. TRB was amplified by touch-down multiplex PCR, primer pools A and B combined. One entry per CDR3 protein, without DNA, is what TCRdb gives after re-calling the multiplex PCR reads. Listed are thousands of distinct CDR3 sequences; approximately 15% falls within the top ten. Separately, the same data were catalogued under a study of T cell repertoires in aging, cancer and after chemotherapy.

The sequenced sample was peripheral blood. Receptors were obtained from a human donor in good health.

This clonotype shows up as medium-sized by frequency. The V and J genes are TRBV12-3 or TRBV12-4 and TRBJ1-2; TCRdb's D gene call, TRBD1, goes unchecked for lack of DNA. This CDR3 has 14 amino acids. This chain's CDR3 is CASSLQGAFYGYTF.

By frequency, this clonotype registers medium-sized. The chain carries TRBV19 and TRBJ1-5; no DNA is available, so the TRBD1 call from TCRdb remains unchecked. The germline V gene encodes CDR1 LNHDA and CDR2 SQIVND (reference sequence). The CDR3 is made up of 14 amino acids. CDR3 region: CASSMLGGNQPQHF.

Its frequency marks this clonotype as large. This CDR3 reads CASSDDTGTSSYEQYF. J is TRBJ2-7 and V is TRBV6-1; TCRdb indicates TRBD2, and absent DNA this call remains unverified. Looked up from germline, CDR1 is MNHNS and CDR2 is SASEGT. The CDR3 runs to 16 residues.

This chain uses TRBV5-6 with TRBJ2-2; TCRdb's assignment of TRBD2 cannot be checked, as there is no DNA. Per the germline V gene, CDR1 is SGHDT and CDR2 is YYEEEE. The CDR3 is made up of 13 amino acids. The CDR3: CASSSSRAGELFF.

Measured by frequency, this clonotype is medium-sized. J is TRBJ2-7 and V is TRBV6-1; TCRdb proposes TRBD1, but this gene call is untestable without DNA. The length of the CDR3 is 15 residues. Germline CDR1 is MNHNS and CDR2 is SASEGT. This CDR3 is CASNLEDRRTDEQYF.

This clonotype counts as medium-sized (0.01 to 0.1%) by frequency. The V call is TRBV30, the J call TRBJ1-5; TCRdb outputs TRBD1, but without DNA this stays unchecked. Germline V gene sequence: CDR1 GTSNPN, CDR2 SVGIG (reference sequence). The CDR3 runs to 14 residues. The CDR3 reads CAWNLGQGNQPQHF. The variable domain in full, with the rest retrieved from reference TRBV30 and TRBJ1-5, is SQTIHQWPATLVQPVGSPLSLECTVEGTSNPNLYWYRQAAGRGLQLLFYSVGIGQISSEVPQNLSASRPQDRQFILSSKKLLLSDSGFYLCAWNLGQGNQPQHFGDGTRLSIL.

This chain links TRBV14 with TRBJ2-7. This CDR3 has 14 residues. Germline lookup yields CDR1 SGHDN and CDR2 FVKESK. The CDR3 spells CASSQEAIPHEQYF.

Frequency places this clonotype as medium-sized. This sequence joins TRBV18 and TRBJ2-3; the D gene TCRdb calls, TRBD1, cannot be checked with no DNA. The CDR3 covers 16 residues. Germline CDR1 reads KGHSH; CDR2 reads LQKENI. The CDR3 loop reads CASSPEGAASADTQYF.

Frequency places this clonotype as medium-sized. The chain uses TRBV6-5 and TRBJ2-1. Per the germline V gene, CDR1 is MNHEY and CDR2 is SVGAGI. This CDR3 has 14 amino acids. CDR3 loop: CASSETVLANEQFF.

Frequency places this clonotype as medium-sized. V usage is TRBV6-5 and J usage is TRBJ2-5; TCRdb selects TRBD2, and the lack of DNA leaves this call unchecked. The CDR3 is 17 residues long. Germline CDR1 MNHEY, CDR2 SVGAGI. This CDR3 is CASSQPGLAGAKETQYF.

The chain couples TRBV5-1 to TRBJ2-2; TCRdb's D call, TRBD2, is unchecked because there is no DNA. CDR3 length: 16 residues. Per the germline V gene, CDR1 is SGHRS and CDR2 is YFSETQ. Here the CDR3 reads CASSLTAGGLTGELFF. The full variable domain, rest sourced from reference TRBV5-1 and TRBJ2-2, is KAGVTQTPRYLIKTRGQQVTLSCSPISGHRSVSWYQQTPGQGLQFLFEYFSETQRNKGNFPGRFSGRQFSNSRSEMNVSTLELGDSALYLCASSLTAGGLTGELFFGEGSRLTVL.

The rearrangement links TRBV5-1 to TRBJ2-2. Germline-derived CDR1 and CDR2 are SGHRS and YFSETQ. There are 15 residues in the CDR3. The CDR3 loop is CASGVVSVNTGELFF.

This clonotype is identified as medium-sized (0.01 to 0.1%) from frequency. The V call is TRBV6-2 or TRBV6-3, the J call TRBJ2-6. CDR1 and CDR2 (germline): MNHEY, SVGEGT. CDR3 length equals 19 residues. The CDR3 loop reads CASSYGLMGQDSGANVLTF.

This clonotype counts as medium-sized by frequency. The chain joins TRBV19 to TRBJ1-1. The CDR3 consists of 14 residues. The germline gives CDR1 LNHDA, CDR2 SQIVND (reference sequence). CDR3 loop: CASSRDSTETEAFF.

This clonotype is labeled medium-sized (0.01 to 0.1%) based on frequency. The CDR3 spells CASNPSGGFQAGELFF. V is TRBV6-5 and J is TRBJ2-2; TCRdb indicates TRBD1, and absent DNA this call remains unverified. The CDR3 totals 16 residues. Looked up from germline, CDR1 is MNHEY and CDR2 is SVGAGI.

In terms of frequency, this clonotype is large. The chain couples TRBV29-1 to TRBJ2-1; TCRdb's D call, TRBD2, is unchecked because there is no DNA. The germline V gene encodes CDR1 SQVTM and CDR2 ANQGSEA. The CDR3 runs to 14 residues. The CDR3 is CSAQRRGAYNEQFF.

This clonotype registers medium-sized by frequency. J is TRBJ2-3 and V is TRBV5-6; TCRdb calls TRBD1, which cannot be checked without DNA. Looked up from germline, CDR1 is SGHDT and CDR2 is YYEEEE. This CDR3 contains 16 residues. The CDR3 loop reads CASSSGGGQGARRQYF.

This clonotype is deemed medium-sized by its frequency. The CDR3 sequence is CASQGANMNTEAFF. The V gene is TRBV13, the J gene TRBJ1-1; TCRdb names TRBD1, which stays unverified in the absence of DNA. Germline CDR1 is PRHDT and CDR2 is FYEKMQ (reference sequence). This CDR3 is 14 amino acids long.

The V and J genes are TRBV7-9 and TRBJ2-5. The germline gives CDR1 SEHNR, CDR2 FQNEAQ (reference sequence). The CDR3 extends over 13 amino acids. This CDR3 is CASSLVGSETQYF.

The rearrangement uses TRBV7-9 and TRBJ1-2; TCRdb gives TRBD1 as the D gene, but with no DNA this cannot be confirmed. Germline V gene lookup returns CDR1 SEHNR and CDR2 FQNEAQ (reference sequence). The CDR3 has 13 amino acids. CDR3 region: CASSSVQGYGYTF.